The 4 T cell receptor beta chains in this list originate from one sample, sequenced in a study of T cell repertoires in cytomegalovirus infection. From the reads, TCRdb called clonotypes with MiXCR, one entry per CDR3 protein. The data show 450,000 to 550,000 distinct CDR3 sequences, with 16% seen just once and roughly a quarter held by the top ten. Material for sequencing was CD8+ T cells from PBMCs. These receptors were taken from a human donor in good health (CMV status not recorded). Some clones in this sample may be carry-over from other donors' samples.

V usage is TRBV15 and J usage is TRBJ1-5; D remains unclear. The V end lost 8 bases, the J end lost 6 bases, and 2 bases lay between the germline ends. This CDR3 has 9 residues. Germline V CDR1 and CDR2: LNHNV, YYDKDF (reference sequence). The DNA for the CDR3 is TGTGCCACCGGTCAGCCCCAGCATTTT. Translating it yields CATGQPQHF.

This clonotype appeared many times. CDR3 in DNA: TGTGCCAGCAGCTTAGATGGGGGGGAGCACTACAATGAGCAGTTCTTC. This translates into CASSLDGGEHYNEQFF. The chain has TRBV11-2 and TRBJ2-1, with TRBD2 matching 7 bases. Germline assignment: CDR1 SGHAT and CDR2 FQNNGV. The J segment lost 3 bases and the V segment lost 0 bases, leaving 5 bases of the junction unmatched. The CDR3 runs to 16 residues.

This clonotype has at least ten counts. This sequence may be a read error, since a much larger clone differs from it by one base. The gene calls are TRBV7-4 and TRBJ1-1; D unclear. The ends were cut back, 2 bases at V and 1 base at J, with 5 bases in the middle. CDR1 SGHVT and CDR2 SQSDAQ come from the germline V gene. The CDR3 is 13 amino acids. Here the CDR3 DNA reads TGTGCCAGCAGCTTATGGGGGAACACTGAAGCTTTCTTT. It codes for CASSLWGNTEAFF.

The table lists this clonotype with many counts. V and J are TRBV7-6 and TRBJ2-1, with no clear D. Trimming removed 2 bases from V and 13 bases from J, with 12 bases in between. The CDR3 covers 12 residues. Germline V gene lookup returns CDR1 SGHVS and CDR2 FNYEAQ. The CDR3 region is CASSLKVYQQFF. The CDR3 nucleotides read TGTGCCAGCAGCTTAAAGGTTTATCAACAGTTCTTC.